These 24 T cell receptor beta chains were sequenced from one sample in a study of shared clonotypes between healthy human individuals. Using immunoSEQ multiplex PCR, the repertoire was profiled, and TCRdb retains in-frame clones only, with some absent. Among more than 2 million clones listed, approximately 95% were seen once. Sequences were obtained from naive CD4+ T cells sorted from blood. The subset denotes: CD45RA+ positively selected. These receptors all come from a man aged 18 to 29 in good health.

The rearrangement uses TRBV2 and TRBJ2-7; D might be TRBD2 (7 bases). The ends were cut back, 5 bases at V and 4 bases at J, with 12 bases in the middle. Germline CDR1 reads SNHLY; CDR2 reads FYNNEI. The CDR3 spans 13 residues. The CDR3 DNA reads TGTGCCAGCAGTTATGGGAGGGGGTACGAGCAGTACTTC. Translation gives CASSYGRGYEQYF.

V is TRBV11-2 and J is TRBJ1-2; D might be TRBD1 (5 bases). Trimming pared 0 bases from V and 8 bases from J, leaving 13 bases between. The germline gives CDR1 SGHAT, CDR2 FQNNGV. The CDR3 extends over 14 amino acids. CDR3 bases: TGTGCCAGCAGCTTAGATAGGGGCCCCGGGGGCTACACCTTC. As protein: CASSLDRGPGGYTF.

The chain joins TRBV7-2 to TRBJ2-5; the match to TRBD1 covers 9 bases. CDR1 SGHTA and CDR2 FQGNSA come from the germline V gene. There are 14 residues in the CDR3. After removal of 5 bases from V and 5 bases from J, the junction contained 6 bases not matched to a gene. CDR3 sequence (DNA): TGTGCCAGCAGCACAGACAGGGGGAGGGAGACCCAGTACTTC. The encoded protein is CASSTDRGRETQYF.

Notes on this clone: Different DNA sequences within this sample yield the same CDR3. V and J are TRBV5-1 and TRBJ1-1; D is unresolved. Germline V gives CDR1 SGHRS, CDR2 YFSETQ. This CDR3 has 12 residues. V shed 1 base and J shed 8 bases, with 9 bases lying between them. This chain's CDR3 is CASSLPALEAFF. For the CDR3, the DNA is TGCGCCAGCAGCTTGCCAGCCCTCGAAGCTTTCTTT. Full variable domain (missing parts from reference TRBV5-1 and TRBJ1-1): KAGVTQTPRYLIKTRGQQVTLSCSPISGHRSVSWYQQTPGQGLQFLFEYFSETQRNKGNFPGRFSGRQFSNSRSEMNVSTLELGDSALYLCASSLPALEAFFGQGTRLTVV.

The J gene is TRBJ2-7, the V gene TRBV18; 13 bases are shared with TRBD2. V was clipped by 2 bases and J by 1 base; unmatched bases: 5. Germline V gene lookup returns CDR1 KGHSH and CDR2 LQKENI. The CDR3 loop spans 17 amino acids. The CDR3 coding sequence is TGTGCCAGCTCACCAAGGACTAGCGGGAGTGGTTCCTACGAGCAGTACTTC. This gives the protein CASSPRTSGSGSYEQYF.

V and J are TRBV5-1 and TRBJ2-1, with 8 bases matching TRBD1. Germline values: CDR1 SGHRS, CDR2 YFSETQ. The ends lost 4 bases at V and 5 bases at J; junction bases unmatched: 8. The CDR3 is 15 amino acids. In DNA, the CDR3 is TGCGCCAGCAGCCCAGGACAGGGCTGGGACAATGAGCAGTTCTTC. It encodes CASSPGQGWDNEQFF.

This CDR3 is CASSQGEFRELFF. Here the CDR3 DNA reads TGCGCCAGCAGCCAAGGAGAGTTTAGGGAGCTGTTTTTT. This chain connects TRBV4-3 to TRBJ2-2; D uncertain. The CDR3 is 13 residues long. Germline V gene lookup returns CDR1 LGHNA and CDR2 YSLEER. Trimming took off 1 base at V and 9 bases at J, with 9 bases between the two ends.

This sequence joins TRBV6-6 and TRBJ1-4; tentatively, D is TRBD1 (6 bases). Germline V gene lookup returns CDR1 MNHNY and CDR2 SVGAGI (reference sequence). The V end lost 5 bases, the J end lost 4 bases, and 14 bases lay between the germline ends. The CDR3 sequence is 15 residues long. The chain's CDR3 is CASSIDRRGNEKLFF. The CDR3 DNA sequence: TGTGCCAGCAGTATCGACAGGCGGGGTAATGAAAAACTGTTTTTT.

The chain recombines TRBV5-1 with TRBJ2-3; D perhaps matches TRBD1 (5 bases). Trimming stripped 4 bases from V and 6 bases from J, with 18 bases between. Looked up from germline, CDR1 is SGHRS and CDR2 is YFSETQ. The CDR3 runs 15 residues. This CDR3 is CASSRNGQGTDTQYF. The DNA of the CDR3 is TGCGCCAGCAGCCGAAATGGGCAGGGTACCGATACGCAGTATTTT.

The rearrangement uses TRBV20-1 and TRBJ2-1, with a tentative D call TRBD1 (6 bases). From germline, CDR1 is DFQATT and CDR2 SNEGSKA (reference sequence). Trimming pared 5 bases from V and 7 bases from J, leaving 9 bases between. This CDR3 region has 11 residues. The CDR3 protein is CSAVRGNEQFF. For the CDR3, the DNA is TGCAGTGCTGTCAGGGGAAATGAGCAGTTCTTC.

In the case of this clone: The same CDR3 also results from other DNA sequences found in this sample. J is TRBJ1-1 and V is TRBV7-9; the D is unclear. Germline V CDR1 and CDR2: SEHNR, FQNEAQ (reference sequence). Trimming pared 1 base from V and 6 bases from J, leaving 9 bases between. This CDR3 contains 13 residues. CDR3 nucleotide sequence: TGTGCCAGCAGCTTAGGTGGAGGGTCTGAAGCTTTCTTT. Amino acids: CASSLGGGSEAFF.

Concerning this clone itself: This sample includes further DNA sequences coding for the same CDR3. V gene TRBV9 combines with J gene TRBJ2-7; TRBD2 is a possible D gene (6 bases). Germline V gene lookup returns CDR1 SGDLS and CDR2 YYNGEE. Trimming took 3 bases from V and 0 from J, leaving 10 bases between them. This CDR3 has 14 residues. CDR3 bases: TGTGCCAGCAGCGCCGACGGGAGCTCCTACGAGCAGTACTTC. Protein: CASSADGSSYEQYF.

Comment on this clone: Other DNA sequences in this sample translate to the same CDR3. The V and J genes are TRBV6-5 and TRBJ1-1, with D uncertain. The CDR3 is 12 residues long. CDR1 and CDR2 from the germline V gene are MNHEY and SVGAGI. V was cut by 5 bases and J by 2 bases, with 6 bases left in between. This CDR3 reads CASSRDNTEAFF. As DNA, the CDR3 is TGTGCCAGCAGTCGCGATAACACTGAAGCTTTCTTT.

V and J are TRBV5-1 and TRBJ1-2; a possible D gene is TRBD1 (6 bases). Trimming removed 4 bases from V and 5 bases from J, with 12 bases in between. The CDR3 consists of 13 residues. Germline V gene sequence: CDR1 SGHRS, CDR2 YFSETQ. The CDR3 here is CASSRGQMYGYTF. DNA for the CDR3: TGCGCCAGCAGCCGCGGACAGATGTATGGCTACACCTTC.

The chain joins TRBV4-3 to TRBJ2-2; 10 bases fit TRBD2. Germline V gene lookup returns CDR1 LGHNA and CDR2 YSLEER. Losses at the gene ends were 0 bases for V and 6 bases for J; bases not matched to a gene: 4. CDR3 length: 16 residues. CDR3 nucleotide sequence: TGCGCCAGCAGCCAAGACAGCGGGAGGGTGGCCGGGGAGCTGTTTTTT. Translation: CASSQDSGRVAGELFF.

The chain couples TRBV6-1 to TRBJ1-6; no definite D call. Trimming left V 7 bases short and J 5 bases short, with 9 bases between. Germline V gene sequence: CDR1 MNHNS, CDR2 SASEGT. This CDR3 spans 13 amino acids. CDR3 residues: CASMVRHNSPLHF. CDR3 in DNA: TGTGCCAGCATGGTGCGCCATAATTCACCCCTCCACTTT.

The CDR3 reads CASSDWAGNTEAFF. The CDR3 DNA is TGTGCCAGCAGTGACTGGGCAGGAAACACTGAAGCTTTCTTT. The chain couples TRBV6-4 to TRBJ1-1; unclear D gene. The CDR3 runs 14 residues. Germline V gives CDR1 MRHNA, CDR2 SNTAGT. The ends were cut back, 1 base at V and 2 bases at J, with 8 bases in the middle.

The chain joins TRBV9 to TRBJ1-3, with 9 bases fitting TRBD1. Germline V CDR1 and CDR2: SGDLS, YYNGEE. This CDR3 is 17 amino acids long. After removal of 0 bases from V and 4 bases from J, the junction contained 8 bases not matched to a gene. The CDR3 is CASSVAGTGLGGNTIYF. The CDR3 DNA reads TGTGCCAGCAGCGTAGCCGGGACAGGGTTAGGCGGAAACACCATATATTTT.

With regard to this clone: The same CDR3 is also encoded by other DNA sequences in this sample. The chain combines TRBV7-2 with TRBJ2-3; no firm D call. From germline, CDR1 is SGHTA and CDR2 FQGNSA. V lost 3 bases to trimming and J lost 6 bases, with 4 bases between them. The CDR3 contains 11 residues. CDR3 sequence: CASSLVDTQYF. CDR3 sequence (DNA): TGTGCCAGCAGCTTGGTGGATACGCAGTATTTT.

The V and J genes are TRBV9 and TRBJ2-3; 8 positions match TRBD1. Germline V CDR1 and CDR2: SGDLS, YYNGEE. The CDR3 covers 16 residues. After removal of 4 bases from V and 2 bases from J, the junction contained 9 bases not matched to a gene. The CDR3 DNA reads TGTGCCAGCAGCCCACTGACAGGGGTCGTCACAGATACGCAGTATTTT. Protein: CASSPLTGVVTDTQYF.

The J gene is TRBJ2-7, the V gene TRBV29-1; TRBD1 matches at 8 bases. The CDR3 is 12 residues long. The germline CDR1 and CDR2 sequences are SQVTM and ANQGSEA. Trimming at V came to 4 bases and at J to 7 bases, leaving 6 bases not matched to a gene. CDR3 nucleotides: TGCAGCGTTGGGACAGGGATGTGGGAGCAGTACTTC. This translates into CSVGTGMWEQYF.

The chain has TRBV6-5 and TRBJ2-4; D remains unclear. Per germline, CDR1 MNHEY and CDR2 SVGAGI. There are 13 residues in the CDR3. Trimming shortened V by 6 bases and J by 6 bases, and 12 bases separated the two germline ends. This chain's CDR3 is CASRELLTNIQYF. Written as DNA, the CDR3 is TGTGCCAGCAGGGAACTTCTGACAAACATTCAGTACTTC.

The chain joins TRBV5-1 to TRBJ2-2, with D possibly TRBD2 on 7 matching bases. The CDR3 is 16 residues long. Germline CDR1 SGHRS, CDR2 YFSETQ. The V gene lost 1 base and the J gene lost 6 bases, with 16 bases spanning the gap. The CDR3 here is CASSLNLGGQAGELFF. CDR3 in DNA: TGCGCCAGCAGCTTGAATCTGGGGGGGCAAGCCGGGGAGCTGTTTTTT.

A remark on this clone: The identical CDR3 is also encoded by other nucleotide sequences in the sample. The V call is TRBV30, the J call TRBJ1-1, with D unclear. V was shortened by 1 base and J by 1 base, with 7 bases between the two germline ends. This CDR3 has 13 amino acids. Germline V gives CDR1 GTSNPN, CDR2 SVGIG (reference sequence). CDR3 residues: CAWSAGKNTEAFF. The CDR3 DNA reads TGTGCCTGGAGTGCGGGGAAGAACACTGAAGCTTTCTTT.